Below, one T cell receptor (beta chain) is given with its context. The antigen is undetermined. This specimen belongs to a study of cytomegalovirus exposure and HLA in healthy donors. Overall study context: In an earlier analysis, around 100 million unique TCR beta sequences were found from about 180 million T cells.

Findings and limits, study-wide: Investigators reported 150 to 200 TCR beta chains as tied to cytomegalovirus. The authors later linked a missense DCLRE1C variant to TCR beta V- and J-gene trimming. Upon later analysis, HLA-associated TCR beta chains proved more clonally expanded than other, equally common chains.

The length of the CDR3 is 13 residues. Per the germline V gene, CDR1 is MNHEY and CDR2 is SMNVEV (reference sequence). The ends were cut back, 5 bases at V and 9 bases at J, with 16 bases in the middle. The PCR contained 60 Vbeta and 13 Jbeta primers. The table came from immunoSEQ multiplex PCR; TCRdb's copy has only in-frame clones and leaves some out. The table shows some 140,000 clones, with more than 75% occurring only once. The sequenced sample consisted of PBMCs. This chain links TRBV27 with TRBJ2-5; D perhaps matches TRBD1 (6 bases). This TCR came from a woman in her thirties or forties in good health and CMV-seropositive. The CDR3 nucleotides are TGTGCCAGCAGTCCATCAACAGGGTTCGCCCAGTACTTC. Translating gives CASSPSTGFAQYF.